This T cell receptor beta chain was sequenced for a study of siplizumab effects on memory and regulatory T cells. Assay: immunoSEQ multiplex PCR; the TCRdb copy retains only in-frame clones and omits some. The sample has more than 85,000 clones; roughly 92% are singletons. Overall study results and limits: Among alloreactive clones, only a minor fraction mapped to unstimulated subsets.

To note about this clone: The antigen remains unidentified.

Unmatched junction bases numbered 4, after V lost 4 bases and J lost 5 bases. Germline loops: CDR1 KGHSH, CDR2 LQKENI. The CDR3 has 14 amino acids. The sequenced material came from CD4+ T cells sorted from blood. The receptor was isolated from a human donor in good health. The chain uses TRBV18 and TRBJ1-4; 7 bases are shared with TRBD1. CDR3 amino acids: CASSLDRLNEKLFF. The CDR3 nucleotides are TGTGCCAGCTCACTGGACAGGTTGAATGAAAAACTGTTTTTT.